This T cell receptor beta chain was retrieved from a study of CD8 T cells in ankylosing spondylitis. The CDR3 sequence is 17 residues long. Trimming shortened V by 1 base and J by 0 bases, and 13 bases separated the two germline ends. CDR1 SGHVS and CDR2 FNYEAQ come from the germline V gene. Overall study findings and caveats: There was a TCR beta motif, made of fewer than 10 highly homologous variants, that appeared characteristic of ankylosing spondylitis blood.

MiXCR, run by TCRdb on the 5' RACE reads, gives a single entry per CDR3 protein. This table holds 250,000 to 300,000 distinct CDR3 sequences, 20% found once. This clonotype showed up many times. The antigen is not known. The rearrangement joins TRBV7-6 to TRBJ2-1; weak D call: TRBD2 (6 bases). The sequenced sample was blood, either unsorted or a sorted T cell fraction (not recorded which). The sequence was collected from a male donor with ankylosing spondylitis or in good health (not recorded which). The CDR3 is CASSLGRFGSSYNEQFF. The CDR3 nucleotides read TGTGCCAGCAGCTTAGGAAGATTCGGGAGCTCCTACAATGAGCAGTTCTTC.